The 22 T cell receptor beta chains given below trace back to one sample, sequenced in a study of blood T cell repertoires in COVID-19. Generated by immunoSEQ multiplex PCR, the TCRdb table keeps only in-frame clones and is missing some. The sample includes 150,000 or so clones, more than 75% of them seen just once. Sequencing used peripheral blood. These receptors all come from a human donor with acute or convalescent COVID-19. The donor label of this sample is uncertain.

The CDR3 sequence is CASSSPTGRNEKLFF. The CDR3 DNA follows: TGTGCCAGCAGCTCTCCGACAGGGCGCAATGAAAAACTGTTTTTT. V is TRBV6-5 and J is TRBJ1-4, with 7 bases identical to TRBD1. The CDR3 totals 15 residues. The germline CDR1 and CDR2 sequences are MNHEY and SVGAGI. V lost 6 bases and J lost 5; bases outside the gene matches: 9.

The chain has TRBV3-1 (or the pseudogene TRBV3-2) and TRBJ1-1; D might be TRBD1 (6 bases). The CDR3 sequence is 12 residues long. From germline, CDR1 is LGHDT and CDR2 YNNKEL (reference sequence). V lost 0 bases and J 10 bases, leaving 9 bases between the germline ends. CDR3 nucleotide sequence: TGTGCCAGCAGCCAAGAACGAGGGGGAGCTTTCTTT. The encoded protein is CASSQERGGAFF.

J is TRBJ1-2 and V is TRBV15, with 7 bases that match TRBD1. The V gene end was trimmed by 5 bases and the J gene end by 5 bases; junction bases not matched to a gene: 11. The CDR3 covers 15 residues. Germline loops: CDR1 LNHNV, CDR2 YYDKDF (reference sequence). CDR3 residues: CATSVTQGGPYGYTF. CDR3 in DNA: TGTGCCACCAGCGTAACGCAGGGGGGCCCTTATGGCTACACCTTC.

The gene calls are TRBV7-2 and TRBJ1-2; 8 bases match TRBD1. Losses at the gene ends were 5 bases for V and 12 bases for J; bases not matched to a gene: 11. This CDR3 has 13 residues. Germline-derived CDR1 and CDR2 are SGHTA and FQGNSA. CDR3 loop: CASSLGQGRAHTF. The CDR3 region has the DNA TGTGCCAGCAGCCTAGGACAGGGCCGAGCACACACCTTC.

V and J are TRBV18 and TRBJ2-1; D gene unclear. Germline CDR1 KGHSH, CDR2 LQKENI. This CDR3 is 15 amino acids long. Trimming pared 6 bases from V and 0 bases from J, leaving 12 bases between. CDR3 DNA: TGTGCCAGCTCCTTCGACCGGAGCTCCTACAATGAGCAGTTCTTC. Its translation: CASSFDRSSYNEQFF.

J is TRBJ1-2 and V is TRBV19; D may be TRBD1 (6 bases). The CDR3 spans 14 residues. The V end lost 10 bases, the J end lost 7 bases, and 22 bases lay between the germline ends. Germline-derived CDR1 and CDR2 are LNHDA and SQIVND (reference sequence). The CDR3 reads CATQGDRSWGGYTF. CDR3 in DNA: TGTGCCACCCAGGGAGACAGGTCCTGGGGTGGCTACACCTTC.

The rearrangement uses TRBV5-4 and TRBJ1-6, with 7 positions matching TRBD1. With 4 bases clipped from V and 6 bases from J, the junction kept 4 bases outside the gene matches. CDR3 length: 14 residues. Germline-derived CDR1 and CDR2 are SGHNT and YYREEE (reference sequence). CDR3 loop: CASSEGQLNSPLHF. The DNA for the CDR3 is TGTGCCAGCAGCGAGGGACAGCTTAATTCACCCCTCCACTTT.

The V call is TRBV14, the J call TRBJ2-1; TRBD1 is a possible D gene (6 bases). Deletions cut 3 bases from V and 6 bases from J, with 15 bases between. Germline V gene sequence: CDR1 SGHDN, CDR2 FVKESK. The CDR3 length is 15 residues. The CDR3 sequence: CASSQGTQTGNEQFF. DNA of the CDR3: TGTGCCAGCAGCCAGGGGACACAAACGGGCAATGAGCAGTTCTTC.

CDR3 in DNA: TGTGCCAGCAGCCAGGGGACAGGGCGATATAATTCACCCCTCCACTTT. Its protein product is CASSQGTGRYNSPLHF. This chain connects TRBV7-6 to TRBJ1-6; the match to TRBD1 covers 9 bases. Trimming at V came to 5 bases and at J to 4 bases, leaving 6 bases not matched to a gene. This CDR3 region has 16 residues. In germline, CDR1 is SGHVS, CDR2 FNYEAQ.

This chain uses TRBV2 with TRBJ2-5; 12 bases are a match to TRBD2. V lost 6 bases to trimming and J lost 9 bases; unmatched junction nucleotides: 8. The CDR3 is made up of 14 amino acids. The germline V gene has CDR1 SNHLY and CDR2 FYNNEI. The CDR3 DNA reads TGTGCCAGCAGAGACGGGACTAGCGGGCCCTCCCAGTACTTC. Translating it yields CASRDGTSGPSQYF.

The CDR3 loop is CASSTRQGMNTEAFF. The CDR3 DNA sequence: TGTGCCAGCAGCACGAGACAGGGTATGAACACTGAAGCTTTCTTT. The genes are TRBV7-9 and TRBJ1-1, with TRBD1 matching 7 bases. Per the germline V gene, CDR1 is SEHNR and CDR2 is FQNEAQ (reference sequence). V shed 5 bases and J 0 bases; nucleotides not matched to a gene: 6. The CDR3 is 15 amino acids.

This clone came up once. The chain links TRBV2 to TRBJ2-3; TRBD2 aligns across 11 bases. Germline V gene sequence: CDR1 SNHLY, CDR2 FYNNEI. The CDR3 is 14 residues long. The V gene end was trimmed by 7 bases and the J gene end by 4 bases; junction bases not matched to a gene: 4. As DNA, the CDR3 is TGTGCCAGCACCACTAGCGGGGGTGCAGATACGCAGTATTTT. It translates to CASTTSGGADTQYF.

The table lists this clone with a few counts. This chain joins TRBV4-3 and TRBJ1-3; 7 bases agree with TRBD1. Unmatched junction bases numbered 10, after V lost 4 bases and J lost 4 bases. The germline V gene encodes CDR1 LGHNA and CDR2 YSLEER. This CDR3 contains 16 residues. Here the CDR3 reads CASSLGDSEKGNTIYF. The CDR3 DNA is TGCGCCAGCAGCCTCGGGGACAGTGAAAAGGGAAACACCATATATTTT.

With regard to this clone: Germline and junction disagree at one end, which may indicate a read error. CDR3 nucleotides: TGTGCCAGCAGCTTACATCTGAGGGGGCCTAACGATGGCTACACCTTC. This codes for CASSLHLRGPNDGYTF. This chain joins TRBV7-2 and TRBJ1-2, with 7 positions matching TRBD1. The germline V gene encodes CDR1 SGHTA and CDR2 FQGNSA. The CDR3 extends over 16 amino acids. Drawing the rest from reference TRBV7-2 and TRBJ1-2, the complete variable domain is GAGVSQSPSNKVTEKGKDVELRCDPISGHTALYWYRQSLGQGLEFLIYFQGNSAPDKSGLPSDRFSAERTGGSVSTLTIQRTQQEDSAVYLCASSLHLRGPNDGYTFGSGTRLTVV.

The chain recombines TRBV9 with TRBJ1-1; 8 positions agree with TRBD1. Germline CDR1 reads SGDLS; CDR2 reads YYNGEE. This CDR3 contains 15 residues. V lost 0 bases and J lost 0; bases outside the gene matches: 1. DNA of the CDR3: TGTGCCAGCAGCGTAGGGGACAGGATGAACACTGAAGCTTTCTTT. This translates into CASSVGDRMNTEAFF. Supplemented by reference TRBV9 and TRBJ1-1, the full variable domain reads DSGVTQTPKHLITATGQRVTLRCSPRSGDLSVYWYQQSLDQGLQFLIQYYNGEERAKGNILERFSAQQFPDLHSELNLSSLELGDSALYFCASSVGDRMNTEAFFGQGTRLTVV.

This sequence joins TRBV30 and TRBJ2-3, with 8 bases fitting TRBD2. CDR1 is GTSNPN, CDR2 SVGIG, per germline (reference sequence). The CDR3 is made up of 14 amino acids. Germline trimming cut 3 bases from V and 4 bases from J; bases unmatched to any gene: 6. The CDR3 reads CAWRIGGGSDTQYF. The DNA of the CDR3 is TGTGCCTGGAGGATAGGCGGGGGGTCAGATACGCAGTATTTT.

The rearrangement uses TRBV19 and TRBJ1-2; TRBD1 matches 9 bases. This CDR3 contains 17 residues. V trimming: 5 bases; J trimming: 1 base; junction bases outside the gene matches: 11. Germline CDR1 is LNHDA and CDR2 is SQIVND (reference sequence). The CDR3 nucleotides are TGTGCCAGTAGTCTTCGGACAGGGGATAATTTTAACTATGGCTACACCTTC. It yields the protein CASSLRTGDNFNYGYTF.

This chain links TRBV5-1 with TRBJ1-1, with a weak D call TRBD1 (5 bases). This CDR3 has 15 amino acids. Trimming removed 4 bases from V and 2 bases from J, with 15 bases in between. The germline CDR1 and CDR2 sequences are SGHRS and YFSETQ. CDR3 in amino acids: CASSPRPGLNTEAFF. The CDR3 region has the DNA TGCGCCAGCAGCCCCCGTCCAGGGCTCAACACTGAAGCTTTCTTT.

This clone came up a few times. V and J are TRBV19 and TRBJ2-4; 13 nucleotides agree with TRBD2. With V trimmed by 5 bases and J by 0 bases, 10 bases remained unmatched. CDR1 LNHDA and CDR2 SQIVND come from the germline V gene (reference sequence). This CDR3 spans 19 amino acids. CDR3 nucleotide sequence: TGTGCCAGTAGTCCCGGACTAGCGGGGGAGGGGACAGCCAAAAACATTCAGTACTTC. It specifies CASSPGLAGEGTAKNIQYF.

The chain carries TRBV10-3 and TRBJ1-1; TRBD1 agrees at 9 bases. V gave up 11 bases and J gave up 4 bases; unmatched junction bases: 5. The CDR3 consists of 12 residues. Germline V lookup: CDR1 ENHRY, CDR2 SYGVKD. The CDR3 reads CAASTGGTEAFF. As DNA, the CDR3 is TGTGCCGCTTCGACAGGGGGCACTGAAGCTTTCTTT.

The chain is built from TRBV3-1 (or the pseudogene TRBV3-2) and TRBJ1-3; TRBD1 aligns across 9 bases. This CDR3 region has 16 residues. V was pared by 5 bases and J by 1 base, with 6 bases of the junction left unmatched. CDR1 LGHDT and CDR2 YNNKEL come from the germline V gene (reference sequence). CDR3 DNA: TGTGCCAGCAGCTCATGGGACAGGGAGTCTGGAAACACCATATATTTT. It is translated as CASSSWDRESGNTIYF.

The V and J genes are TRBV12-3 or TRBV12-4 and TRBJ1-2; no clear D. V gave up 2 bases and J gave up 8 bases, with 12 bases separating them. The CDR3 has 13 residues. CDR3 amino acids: CASSLSETQGYTF. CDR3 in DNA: TGTGCCAGCAGTTTATCAGAGACTCAGGGCTACACCTTC.